Presented here are 15 T cell receptor beta chains from one specimen sequenced in a study of identical twins. Using its own MiXCR run on the 5' RACE reads, TCRdb lists one record per CDR3 protein. The sample carries about 520,000 distinct CDR3 sequences, 22% recorded once. The same data also went into a second study, on T cells expressing NK-cell markers.

Sequenced material: CD4+ T cells sorted from blood. The receptors were sampled from a woman in her late teens or twenties in good health.

The chain uses TRBV7-2 and TRBJ1-5, with unresolved D. The CDR3 runs 12 residues. The germline V gene encodes CDR1 SGHTA and CDR2 FQGNSA. V lost 4 bases, J lost 5 bases, and 6 bases lay in between. The CDR3 reads CASSSNYQPQHF. The CDR3 DNA is TGTGCCAGCAGCTCTAACTATCAGCCCCAGCATTTT. The variable domain in full, with the rest retrieved from reference TRBV7-2 and TRBJ1-5, is GAGVSQSPSNKVTEKGKDVELRCDPISGHTALYWYRQSLGQGLEFLIYFQGNSAPDKSGLPSDRFSAERTGGSVSTLTIQRTQQEDSAVYLCASSSNYQPQHFGDGTRLSIL.

This clonotype was seen a few times. This chain connects TRBV9 to TRBJ2-3; D unresolved. This CDR3 comprises 15 residues. The V gene lost 2 bases and the J gene lost 0 bases, with 10 bases spanning the gap. Germline V gene sequence: CDR1 SGDLS, CDR2 YYNGEE. CDR3 bases: TGTGCCAGCAGCGTTTCCCCTTCCAGCACAGATACGCAGTATTTT. Translating gives CASSVSPSSTDTQYF.

Only a few counts were recorded for this clonotype. The chain combines TRBV10-3 with TRBJ1-2; TRBD1 is a possible D gene (5 bases). The CDR3 spans 12 residues. Germline CDR1 is ENHRY and CDR2 is SYGVKD. The V end was cut by 2 bases, the J end by 7 bases, with 8 bases between. The CDR3, as DNA: TGTGCCATCAGTGAGGGACAACGTGGCTACACCTTC. This gives the protein CAISEGQRGYTF.

This clonotype was detected once. The genes are TRBV25-1 and TRBJ2-2; 7 nucleotides agree with TRBD1. The CDR3 consists of 17 residues. Trimming at V came to 0 bases and at J to 5 bases, leaving 9 bases not matched to a gene. Germline assignment: CDR1 MGHDK and CDR2 SYGVNS. The DNA of the CDR3 is TGTGCCAGCAGTGAATATATAGGGGGCGGACGGACCGGGGAGCTGTTTTTT. It codes for CASSEYIGGGRTGELFF.

V gene TRBV19 combines with J gene TRBJ1-2; TRBD1 matches at 8 bases. The V segment lost 6 bases and the J segment 2 bases; nucleotides outside the gene matches: 11. Germline loops: CDR1 LNHDA, CDR2 SQIVND (reference sequence). The CDR3 contains 16 residues. DNA for the CDR3: TGTGCCAGTAGCACTGCCCGACAGGGGCCCAACTATGGCTACACCTTC. This sequence encodes CASSTARQGPNYGYTF.

V and J are TRBV7-2 and TRBJ2-1, with D tentatively TRBD1 or TRBD2 (5 bases each). V was trimmed by 5 bases and J by 0 bases, leaving 14 bases between them. Germline values: CDR1 SGHTA, CDR2 FQGNSA. CDR3 size: 16 residues. The CDR3 DNA reads as TGTGCCAGCAGCCCCCGTATGAGGGGCTCCTACAATGAGCAGTTCTTC. Encoded protein: CASSPRMRGSYNEQFF.

This clonotype was counted only a few times. The chain uses TRBV5-5 and TRBJ2-5, with no clear D. CDR1 and CDR2 (germline): SGHKS, YYEKEE (reference sequence). There are 15 residues in the CDR3. V shed 4 bases and J shed 5 bases, with 18 bases lying between them. Here the CDR3 reads CASSPGPQTRETQYF. CDR3 DNA: TGTGCCAGCAGCCCGGGTCCACAGACCCGGGAGACCCAGTACTTC. Based on the CDR3 plus reference TRBV5-5 and TRBJ2-5, the full variable domain is DAGVTQSPTHLIKTRGQQVTLRCSPISGHKSVSWYQQVLGQGPQFIFQYYEKEERGRGNFPDRFSARQFPNYSSELNVNALLLGDSALYLCASSPGPQTRETQYFGPGTRLLVL.

This chain links TRBV10-3 with TRBJ1-4; TRBD1 matches 9 bases. V dropped 4 bases and J dropped 9; count of bases not matched to a gene: 6. Germline V gives CDR1 ENHRY, CDR2 SYGVKD. The CDR3 sequence is 14 residues long. The CDR3 nucleotides read TGTGCCATCAGTGGCTCCGGGACAGGGAAAAAACTGTTTTTT. This translates into CAISGSGTGKKLFF.

V gene TRBV20-1 combines with J gene TRBJ2-6, with D maybe TRBD2 (6 bases). Germline values: CDR1 DFQATT, CDR2 SNEGSKA (reference sequence). V lost 2 bases, J lost 4 bases, and 9 bases lay in between. This CDR3 spans 14 amino acids. The CDR3 reads CSARMGLGANVLTF. CDR3 sequence (DNA): TGCAGTGCTAGAATGGGACTCGGGGCCAACGTCCTGACTTTC.

This clonotype was detected only a few times. The rearrangement links TRBV6-6 to TRBJ2-1, with D possibly matching TRBD2 (5 bases). The CDR3 runs to 12 residues. Deletions cut 5 bases from V and 8 bases from J, with 10 bases between. Germline CDR1 is MNHNY and CDR2 is SVGAGI (reference sequence). The CDR3, as DNA: TGTGCCAGCAGTCCTTCGGGGTATGAGCAGTTCTTC. Translation gives CASSPSGYEQFF.

This clonotype was observed a few times. This chain links TRBV24-1 with TRBJ1-3; D unclear. Deletions cut 6 bases from V and 8 bases from J, with 13 bases between. Germline V gives CDR1 KGHDR, CDR2 SFDVKD. CDR3 length: 13 amino acids. This CDR3 reads CATSLLWSDTIYF. CDR3 bases: TGTGCCACCAGTCTGCTATGGTCCGACACCATATATTTT.

The chain carries TRBV2 and TRBJ1-5; a weak D match, TRBD1 (5 bases). The germline V gene encodes CDR1 SNHLY and CDR2 FYNNEI. V was shortened by 7 bases and J by 7 bases, with 17 bases between the two germline ends. CDR3 length equals 14 residues. CDR3 protein: CASKVLGVGQPQHF. The CDR3 DNA reads TGTGCCAGCAAGGTGCTGGGGGTTGGGCAGCCCCAGCATTTT.

This clonotype showed up just a few times. V and J are TRBV5-1 and TRBJ2-1, with 9 nucleotides matching TRBD1. This CDR3 region has 16 residues. Germline CDR1 is SGHRS and CDR2 is YFSETQ. J lost 5 bases, V lost 5 bases, and 11 bases had no gene match. CDR3 loop: CASSVIPGQGNNEQFF. The CDR3 nucleotides read TGCGCCAGCAGTGTAATCCCGGGACAGGGAAACAATGAGCAGTTCTTC.

CDR3 region: CASSEAGRNYGYTF. In DNA, the CDR3 is TGTGCCAGCAGCGAAGCGGGGCGGAACTATGGCTACACCTTC. The chain carries TRBV5-6 and TRBJ1-2, with a possible D match to TRBD1 (5 bases). V lost 4 bases and J 2 bases, leaving 12 bases between the germline ends. This CDR3 has 14 residues. Germline V gives CDR1 SGHDT, CDR2 YYEEEE.

The chain carries TRBV20-1 and TRBJ1-2; D remains ambiguous. Germline lookup yields CDR1 DFQATT and CDR2 SNEGSKA (reference sequence). The CDR3 runs 12 residues. Here the CDR3 reads CTGGPEAYGYTF. The CDR3 coding sequence is TGCACCGGTGGGCCGGAAGCCTATGGCTACACCTTC.